This paragraph covers one T cell receptor (beta chain) sequence. Its antigen is still unknown. The record originates from a study of CXCR3-negative and CXCR3-positive naive CD8 T cells. 5' RACE with UMI labels generated the TRB cDNA libraries. From its re-call of the 5' RACE reads, TCRdb lists each CDR3 protein once, without DNA. Its clone listing holds tens of thousands of distinct CDR3 sequences. Overall study findings and caveats: Naive subsets showed comparable surface CD5, and TCR interaction strength was also inferred from TRB CDR3 physicochemistry. The study found comparably high diversity in both naive subsets and much lower diversity in memory CD8+ cells. Naive cells used TRBV-TRBJ genes in much the same way whether CXCR3-negative or CXCR3-positive; memory cells did not.

The CDR3 loop spans 17 amino acids. Germline lookup yields CDR1 SGHTA and CDR2 FQGTGA. This TCR derives from a human donor in good health. Some clones in this sample may be carry-over from other donors' samples. Sequencing used memory CD8+ T cells from blood. V usage is TRBV7-3 and J usage is TRBJ2-1; the D call of TRBD1 rests on TCRdb alone, since no DNA is present to check it. CDR3 protein: CASSPPPDPDPMDEQFF.